This note documents a single TCR beta chain sequence. V gave up 0 bases and J gave up 2 bases; unmatched junction bases: 9. The germline CDR1 and CDR2 sequences are LGHNA and YNFKEQ. This CDR3 is built from 17 residues. These data come from a study of blood T cell repertoires in COVID-19. Study-level information: The study drew acute and convalescent COVID-19 samples from the United States, Italy and Spain. The analysed material was cDNA or gDNA that came from T cells, B-cell-depleted T cells, or PBMCs.

The authors' processing: Using reference gene primer amplification, nucleated cell counts were estimated. Method: immunoSEQ multiplex PCR; TCRdb's copy keeps in-frame clones and lacks some. V and J calls and clone size are as listed in that table; D and trimming were resolved from the DNA. The sample yields approximately 280,000 clones, 80% to 90% seen once. The receptor was derived from a woman in her sixties or seventies with acute or convalescent COVID-19. The chain has TRBV4-2 and TRBJ2-7; 8 nucleotides match TRBD1. Sequenced: peripheral blood. The CDR3 DNA is TGTGCCAGCAGCCAAGAGCACTCCGGGACAGGAGCCTACGAGCAGTACTTC. Protein: CASSQEHSGTGAYEQYF.